The 30 T cell receptor beta chains listed next were all sequenced from one sample in a study of naive and memory T cell subsets. The treatment is: skin biopsy from PPD injection site in Mantoux-positive individual. The library had UMIs added by 3' ligation of an oligonucleotide to TCR cDNA. Ligated cDNA underwent four rounds of PCR with nested alpha and beta constant region primers and SP2. TCRdb called the UMI-ligation and nested PCR reads again in MiXCR, with one record for every CDR3 protein. The sample has approximately 22,000 distinct CDR3 sequences, 4.5% to 7% seen once; the top ten hold roughly 6.2%. The starting material was skin, obtained from a tuberculin skin test site. Receptors originate from an adult in good health.

This clonotype was counted at least ten times. This chain uses TRBV18 with TRBJ2-4, with 7 bases identical to TRBD1. This CDR3 has 19 amino acids. The V gene's germline CDR1 is KGHSH and CDR2 LQKENI. Trimming at V came to 0 bases and at J to 0 bases, leaving 11 bases not matched to a gene. The CDR3 sequence: CASSPPSTGSAVAKNIQYF. The CDR3 DNA is TGTGCCAGCTCACCACCTTCGACAGGGAGCGCCGTAGCCAAAAACATTCAGTACTTC.

This clonotype was detected many times. The chain links TRBV6-2 or TRBV6-3 to TRBJ2-2; tentatively, D is TRBD1 (6 bases). The length of the CDR3 is 17 residues. Trimming pared 0 bases from V and 5 bases from J, leaving 16 bases between. CDR1 and CDR2 from the germline V gene are MNHEY and SVGEGT. The CDR3 nucleotides are TGTGCCAGCAGTTACTCGGCAGGGGATGTTGTTACCGGGGAGCTGTTTTTT. This translates into CASSYSAGDVVTGELFF.

By sample fraction, this clonotype is medium-sized. V and J are TRBV15 and TRBJ1-5; 8 bases agree with TRBD1. The V segment lost 6 bases and the J segment 3 bases; nucleotides outside the gene matches: 7. CDR3 size: 15 residues. The germline V gene has CDR1 LNHNV and CDR2 YYDKDF (reference sequence). CDR3 loop: CATRGGTGLNQPQHF. The CDR3 DNA reads as TGTGCCACCAGGGGGGGGACAGGCCTCAATCAGCCCCAGCATTTT.

V gene TRBV28 combines with J gene TRBJ2-1; possibly TRBD2 for D (5 bases). With 10 bases removed from V and 1 base from J, the gap between germline ends came to 14 bases. CDR1 and CDR2 (germline): MDHEN, SYDVKM. The CDR3 sequence is 14 residues long. CDR3 nucleotide sequence: TGTGCCACCTCTGAGGGCCTGTCCTACAATGAGCAGTTCTTC. The encoded protein is CATSEGLSYNEQFF.

This clonotype was observed many times. V gene TRBV2 combines with J gene TRBJ1-1; 9 bases map to TRBD1. This CDR3 contains 15 residues. V lost 0 bases to trimming and J lost 8 bases; unmatched junction nucleotides: 7. Germline V lookup: CDR1 SNHLY, CDR2 FYNNEI. DNA of the CDR3: TGTGCCAGCAGTGAAGCTCCCAACAGGGGGCTAGAAGCTTTCTTT. It specifies CASSEAPNRGLEAFF.

In this sample, this clonotype is medium-sized. This chain joins TRBV6-5 and TRBJ1-5, with a weak D call TRBD1 (6 bases). CDR1 is MNHEY and CDR2 is SVGAGI in the germline V gene. Trimming stripped 5 bases from V and 8 bases from J, with 10 bases between. The CDR3 is 12 amino acids. The chain's CDR3 is CASSTTGKPQHF. CDR3 DNA sequence: TGTGCCAGCAGTACGACAGGAAAGCCCCAGCATTTT.

The chain is built from TRBV9 and TRBJ1-1, with D perhaps TRBD1 (6 bases). V was trimmed by 7 bases and J by 1 base, leaving 11 bases between them. This CDR3 region has 13 residues. Germline CDR1 and CDR2: SGDLS and YYNGEE. CDR3 DNA sequence: TGTGCCAGCTCCTGGGGACAGAACACTGAAGCTTTCTTT. It specifies CASSWGQNTEAFF. The full variable domain, in which reference TRBV9 and TRBJ1-1 provide the parts outside the CDR3, is DSGVTQTPKHLITATGQRVTLRCSPRSGDLSVYWYQQSLDQGLQFLIQYYNGEERAKGNILERFSAQQFPDLHSELNLSSLELGDSALYFCASSWGQNTEAFFGQGTRLTVV.

This clonotype was picked up many times. V is TRBV5-1 and J is TRBJ2-2; 7 positions match TRBD1. This CDR3 is built from 15 residues. The trim removed 4 bases at V and 0 bases at J, leaving 3 bases unmatched. Germline CDR1 SGHRS, CDR2 YFSETQ. CDR3 coding DNA: TGCGCCAGCAGCAAGGGACAGACGAACACCGGGGAGCTGTTTTTT. Its translation: CASSKGQTNTGELFF.

This clonotype was counted at least ten times. The chain recombines TRBV5-1 with TRBJ2-2; TRBD1 aligns across 8 bases. The junction had 6 bases not matched to a gene; V was cut back by 4 bases and J by 1 base. Germline assignment: CDR1 SGHRS and CDR2 YFSETQ. The CDR3 has 16 residues. The CDR3: CASSLGGQENTGELFF. The DNA of the CDR3 is TGCGCCAGCAGCCTGGGGGGACAGGAGAACACCGGGGAGCTGTTTTTT.

Relative to its sample, this clonotype is medium-sized. The gene calls are TRBV7-2 and TRBJ2-7, with 10 nucleotides matching TRBD2. The CDR3 is 15 amino acids. The germline gives CDR1 SGHTA, CDR2 FQGNSA. J was trimmed by 2 bases and V by 3 bases; bases with no gene match: 4. DNA of the CDR3: TGTGCCAGCAGCTTTAACAGCGGGAGGGCCTACGAGCAGTACTTC. It encodes CASSFNSGRAYEQYF.

In its sample, this clonotype was seen a few times. J is TRBJ2-5 and V is TRBV2, with 7 bases aligning to TRBD1. The CDR3 sequence is 15 residues long. V lost 5 bases, J lost 7 bases, and 13 bases stayed unmatched. Germline V gene sequence: CDR1 SNHLY, CDR2 FYNNEI. CDR3 amino acids: CASSLARQGQGTQYF. As DNA, the CDR3 is TGTGCCAGCAGTCTGGCCCGACAGGGCCAGGGGACCCAGTACTTC. The full variable domain, rest sourced from reference TRBV2 and TRBJ2-5, is EPEVTQTPSHQVTQMGQEVILRCVPISNHLYFYWYRQILGQKVEFLVSFYNNEISEKSEIFDDQFSVERPDGSNFTLKIRSTKLEDSAMYFCASSLARQGQGTQYFGPGTRLLVL.

This clonotype was picked up many times. The genes are TRBV30 and TRBJ2-3; no clear D. This CDR3 is 13 amino acids long. The ends were cut back, 5 bases at V and 5 bases at J, with 14 bases in the middle. In germline, CDR1 is GTSNPN, CDR2 SVGIG (reference sequence). The CDR3 reads CAWCRELGDTQYF. The CDR3 coding sequence is TGTGCCTGGTGTAGGGAACTGGGAGATACGCAGTATTTT.

This clonotype counts as medium-sized (0.01 to 0.1%). The chain has TRBV14 and TRBJ2-4; either TRBD1 or TRBD2 may supply D (5 bases each). The CDR3 consists of 14 residues. Trimming removed 8 bases from V and 7 bases from J, with 18 bases in between. Germline V gene sequence: CDR1 SGHDN, CDR2 FVKESK. CDR3 DNA sequence: TGTGCCAGCGGCCGGGACCTCTCGTTCAACATTCAGTACTTC. Encoded protein: CASGRDLSFNIQYF. Complete variable domain (other parts from reference TRBV14 and TRBJ2-4): EAGVTQFPSHSVIEKGQTVTLRCDPISGHDNLYWYRRVMGKEIKFLLHFVKESKQDESGMPNNRFLAERTGGTYSTLKVQPAELEDSGVYFCASGRDLSFNIQYFGAGTRLSVL.

This clonotype is categorized as medium-sized. The chain joins TRBV6-2 or TRBV6-3 to TRBJ2-1; D assignment may be TRBD1 or TRBD2 (5 bases each). This CDR3 has 18 residues. Germline CDR1 reads MNHEY; CDR2 reads SVGEGT. V lost 7 bases, J lost 2 bases, and 24 bases lay in between. DNA of the CDR3: TGTGCCAGCACCAGTCTTGGGCGCTTCGGGGACCCCTACAATGAGCAGTTCTTC. Encoded protein: CASTSLGRFGDPYNEQFF.

V gene TRBV6-5 combines with J gene TRBJ1-1; possibly TRBD1 for D (6 bases). V gave up 4 bases and J gave up 6 bases, with 15 bases separating them. This CDR3 has 14 residues. Per germline, CDR1 MNHEY and CDR2 SVGAGI. The CDR3 region is CASSSRVEGAEAFF. CDR3 DNA: TGTGCCAGCAGTTCTCGGGTTGAGGGGGCTGAAGCTTTCTTT.

There are many counts of this clonotype. The CDR3 loop is CSAKLPGGRSEQYF. As DNA, the CDR3 is TGCAGTGCTAAACTCCCTGGCGGGAGGTCCGAGCAGTACTTC. V is TRBV20-1 and J is TRBJ2-7, with 8 bases lining up with TRBD2. After removal of 4 bases from V and 6 bases from J, the junction contained 11 bases not matched to a gene. The CDR3 contains 14 residues. Germline CDR1 and CDR2: DFQATT and SNEGSKA (reference sequence).

This clonotype was picked up a small number of times. J is TRBJ1-6 and V is TRBV27, with D unclear. Per the germline V gene, CDR1 is MNHEY and CDR2 is SMNVEV (reference sequence). Trimming pared 0 bases from V and 7 bases from J, leaving 16 bases between. CDR3 length equals 17 residues. The CDR3 is CASSLSVAARENSPLHF. CDR3 in DNA: TGTGCCAGCAGTTTATCCGTAGCAGCGAGAGAAAATTCACCCCTCCACTTT.

This clonotype was seen repeatedly, ten times or more. This chain uses TRBV20-1 with TRBJ2-3, with 7 nucleotides matching TRBD2. CDR1 and CDR2 from the germline V gene are DFQATT and SNEGSKA (reference sequence). There are 17 residues in the CDR3. With V trimmed by 0 bases and J by 0 bases, 9 bases remained unmatched. Here the CDR3 reads CSARDQGSSGSTDTQYF. In DNA, the CDR3 is TGCAGTGCTAGAGATCAAGGGTCTAGCGGAAGCACAGATACGCAGTATTTT.

This clonotype was counted ten times or more. The J gene is TRBJ2-7, the V gene TRBV27; 9 bases are a match to TRBD1. CDR1 is MNHEY and CDR2 is SMNVEV in the germline V gene (reference sequence). Trimming took 6 bases from V and 2 from J; bases not matched to a gene: 5. The CDR3 spans 14 residues. CDR3 sequence reads: CASSPTGGTYEQYF. In DNA form, the CDR3 reads TGTGCCAGCAGCCCGACAGGGGGGACCTACGAGCAGTACTTC.

The gene calls are TRBV7-9 and TRBJ1-2; weak D call: TRBD1 (5 bases). Looked up from germline, CDR1 is SEHNR and CDR2 is FQNEAQ (reference sequence). The CDR3 has 15 amino acids. The V end lost 5 bases, the J end lost 4 bases, and 17 bases lay between the germline ends. The CDR3 is CASSHGGQRGYGYTF. The DNA of the CDR3 is TGTGCCAGCAGCCATGGAGGACAAAGGGGCTATGGCTACACCTTC.

The sample holds many counts of this clonotype. The chain carries TRBV7-2 and TRBJ2-1; TRBD2 agrees at 7 bases. J gave up 6 bases and V 3 bases, and 5 bases lay outside the gene matches. Germline CDR1 SGHTA, CDR2 FQGNSA. The CDR3 consists of 14 residues. CDR3 sequence (DNA): TGTGCCAGCAGCTTCGGCGGGAGACCCAATGAGCAGTTCTTC. Encoded protein: CASSFGGRPNEQFF.

The sample holds a few counts of this clonotype. CDR3 residues: CSAGGRGGQPQHF. The CDR3 bases are TGCAGTGCAGGGGGGAGGGGCGGGCAGCCCCAGCATTTT. This rearrangement joins TRBV20-1 to TRBJ1-5; maybe TRBD1 (6 bases). Trimming took 6 bases from V and 7 from J, leaving 16 bases between them. This CDR3 has 13 residues. CDR1 DFQATT and CDR2 SNEGSKA come from the germline V gene (reference sequence).

The CDR3 sequence is CASRGPTDTQYF. The CDR3 DNA reads TGTGCCTCCCGGGGCCCAACAGATACGCAGTATTTT. The chain has TRBV6-2 or TRBV6-3 and TRBJ2-3; either TRBD1 or TRBD2 may fit D (5 bases each). The CDR3 sequence is 12 residues long. In germline, CDR1 is MNHEY, CDR2 SVGEGT. V shed 11 bases and J shed 3 bases, with 12 bases lying between them.

This clonotype occurred many times. V is TRBV6-5 and J is TRBJ2-1; D call uncertain. Trimming left V 5 bases short and J 0 bases short, with 14 bases between. The CDR3 has 16 residues. Germline V gives CDR1 MNHEY, CDR2 SVGAGI. Here the CDR3 DNA reads TGTGCCAGCAGTCCGGCCGGCCTCAGCTCCTACAATGAGCAGTTCTTC. Amino acid sequence: CASSPAGLSSYNEQFF.

This clonotype was seen at least ten times. The rearrangement uses TRBV29-1 and TRBJ2-7; D unresolved. Germline CDR1 is SQVTM and CDR2 is ANQGSEA. Trimming cost V 7 bases and J 0 bases, with 7 bases left between them. The CDR3 consists of 11 residues. CDR3 region: CSGLSSYEQYF. The CDR3, as DNA: TGCAGCGGACTGAGCTCCTACGAGCAGTACTTC.

This clonotype was seen many times. The rearrangement joins TRBV7-2 to TRBJ2-2; 11 bases match TRBD1. The CDR3 runs 16 residues. Trimming at V came to 6 bases and at J to 8 bases, leaving 11 bases not matched to a gene. Germline V gene sequence: CDR1 SGHTA, CDR2 FQGNSA. The CDR3 spells CASRPSGTGGTGELFF. CDR3 nucleotides: TGTGCCAGCAGACCGTCCGGGACAGGGGGTACAGGGGAGCTGTTTTTT.

Only a few counts were recorded for this clonotype. The V and J genes are TRBV29-1 and TRBJ1-1, with D perhaps matching TRBD1 (5 bases). CDR3 length equals 13 residues. Germline values: CDR1 SQVTM, CDR2 ANQGSEA. V was trimmed by 1 base and J by 9 bases, leaving 15 bases between them. CDR3 residues: CSVEVGGERKAFF. For the CDR3, the DNA is TGCAGCGTTGAAGTTGGAGGGGAAAGGAAAGCTTTCTTT.

This rearrangement joins TRBV7-2 to TRBJ2-7; D remains unclear. Trimming cost V 7 bases and J 2 bases, with 15 bases left between them. CDR3 length: 14 residues. From germline, CDR1 is SGHTA and CDR2 FQGNSA. CDR3 region: CASTAELMTYEQYF. The CDR3 coding sequence is TGTGCCAGCACCGCCGAACTTATGACCTACGAGCAGTACTTC.

In this sample, this clonotype turned up many times. This sequence joins TRBV11-2 and TRBJ2-5; D unresolved. Germline-derived CDR1 and CDR2 are SGHAT and FQNNGV. The CDR3 is 11 residues long. V lost 1 base, J lost 7 bases, and 4 bases lay in between. CDR3: CASSLGPTQYF. The CDR3 bases are TGTGCCAGCAGCTTAGGTCCGACCCAGTACTTC.

The V call is TRBV7-8, the J call TRBJ2-3, with TRBD1 matching over 10 bases. The CDR3 has 16 amino acids. V dropped 5 bases and J dropped 2; count of bases not matched to a gene: 7. Germline V gives CDR1 SGHVS, CDR2 FQNEAQ. The CDR3 sequence: CASSPGTGETTDTQYF. The CDR3 DNA reads as TGTGCCAGCAGCCCCGGGACAGGGGAGACCACAGATACGCAGTATTTT.